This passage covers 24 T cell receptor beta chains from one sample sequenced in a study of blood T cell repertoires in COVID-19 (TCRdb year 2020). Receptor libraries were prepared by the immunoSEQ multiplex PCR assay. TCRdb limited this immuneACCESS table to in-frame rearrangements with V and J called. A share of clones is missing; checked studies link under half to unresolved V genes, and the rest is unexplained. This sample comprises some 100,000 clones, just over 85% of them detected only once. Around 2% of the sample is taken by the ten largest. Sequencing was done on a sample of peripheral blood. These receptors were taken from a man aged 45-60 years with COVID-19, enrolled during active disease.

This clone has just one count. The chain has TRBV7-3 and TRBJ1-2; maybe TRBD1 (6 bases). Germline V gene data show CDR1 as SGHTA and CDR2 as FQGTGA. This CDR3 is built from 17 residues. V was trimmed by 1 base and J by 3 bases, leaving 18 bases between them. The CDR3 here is CASSLNGPGGRYYGYTF. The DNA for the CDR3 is TGTGCCAGCAGCTTAAACGGCCCCGGGGGGCGCTACTATGGCTACACCTTC.

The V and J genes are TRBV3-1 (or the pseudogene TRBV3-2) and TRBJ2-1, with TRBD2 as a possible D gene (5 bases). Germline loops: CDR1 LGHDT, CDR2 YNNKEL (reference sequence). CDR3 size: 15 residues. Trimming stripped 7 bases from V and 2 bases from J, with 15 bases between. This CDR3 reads CASMAVSGTYNEQFF. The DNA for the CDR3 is TGTGCCAGCATGGCCGTCAGCGGCACCTACAATGAGCAGTTCTTC.

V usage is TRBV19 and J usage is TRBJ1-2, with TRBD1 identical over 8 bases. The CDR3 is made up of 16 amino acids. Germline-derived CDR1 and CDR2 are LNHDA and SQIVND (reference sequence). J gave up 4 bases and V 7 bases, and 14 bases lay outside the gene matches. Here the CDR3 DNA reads TGTGCCAGTACCTCGGACAGGGCAGGGTCTCTCTATGGCTACACCTTC. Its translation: CASTSDRAGSLYGYTF.

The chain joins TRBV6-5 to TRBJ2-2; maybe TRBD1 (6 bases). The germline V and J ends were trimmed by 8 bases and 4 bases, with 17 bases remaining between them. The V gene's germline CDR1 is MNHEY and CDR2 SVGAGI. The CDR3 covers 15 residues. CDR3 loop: CASRYQGTATGELFF. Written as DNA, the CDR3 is TGTGCCAGCCGGTATCAGGGGACGGCCACCGGGGAGCTGTTTTTT.

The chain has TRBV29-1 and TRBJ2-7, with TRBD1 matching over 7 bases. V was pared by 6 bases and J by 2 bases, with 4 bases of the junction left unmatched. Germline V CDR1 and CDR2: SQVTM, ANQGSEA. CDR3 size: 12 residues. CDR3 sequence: CSVGTVAYEQYF. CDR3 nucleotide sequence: TGCAGCGTCGGGACAGTAGCCTACGAGCAGTACTTC.

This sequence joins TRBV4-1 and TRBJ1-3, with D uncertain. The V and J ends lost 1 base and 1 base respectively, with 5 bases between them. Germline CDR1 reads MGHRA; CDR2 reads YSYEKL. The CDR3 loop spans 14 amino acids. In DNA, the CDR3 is TGCGCCAGCAGCCAAGGAGTTTCTGGAAACACCATATATTTT. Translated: CASSQGVSGNTIYF.

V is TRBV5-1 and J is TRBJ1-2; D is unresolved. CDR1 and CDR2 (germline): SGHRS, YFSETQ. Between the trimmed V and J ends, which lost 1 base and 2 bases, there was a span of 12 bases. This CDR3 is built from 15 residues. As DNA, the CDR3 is TGCGCCAGCAGCTTGACATCGACGGGGAACTATGGCTACACCTTC. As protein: CASSLTSTGNYGYTF.

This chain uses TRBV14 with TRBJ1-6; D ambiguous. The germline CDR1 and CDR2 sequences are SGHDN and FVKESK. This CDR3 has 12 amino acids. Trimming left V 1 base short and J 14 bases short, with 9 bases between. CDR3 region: CASSQVSRTLHF. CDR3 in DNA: TGTGCCAGCAGCCAAGTTTCGAGGACCCTCCACTTT.

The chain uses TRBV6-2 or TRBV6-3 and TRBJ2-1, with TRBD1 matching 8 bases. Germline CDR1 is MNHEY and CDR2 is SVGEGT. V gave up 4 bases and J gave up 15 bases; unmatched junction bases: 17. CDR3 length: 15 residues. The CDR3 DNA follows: TGTGCCAGCAGTTTTTCCTTTCGAACCGGGACAGGACTGTTCTTC. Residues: CASSFSFRTGTGLFF.

CDR3 DNA: TGTGCCAGCAGTTACTCGACGACAGGGGCCTACGAGCAGTACTTC. Translation: CASSYSTTGAYEQYF. The rearrangement joins TRBV6-5 to TRBJ2-7; 8 nucleotides match TRBD1. V lost 0 bases and J lost 2; bases outside the gene matches: 3. Germline V gene data show CDR1 as MNHEY and CDR2 as SVGAGI. The CDR3 is made up of 15 amino acids.

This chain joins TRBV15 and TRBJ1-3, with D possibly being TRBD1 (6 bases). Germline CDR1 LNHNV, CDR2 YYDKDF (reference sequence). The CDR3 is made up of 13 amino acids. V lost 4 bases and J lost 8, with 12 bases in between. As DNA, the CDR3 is TGTGCCACCAGCACCCGACAGGCGTACACCATATATTTT. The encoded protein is CATSTRQAYTIYF.

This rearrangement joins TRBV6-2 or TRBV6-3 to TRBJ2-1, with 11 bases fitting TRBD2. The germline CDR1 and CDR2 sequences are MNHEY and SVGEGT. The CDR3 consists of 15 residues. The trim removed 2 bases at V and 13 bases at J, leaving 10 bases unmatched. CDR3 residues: CASSYKGLAGGTQFF. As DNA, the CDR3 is TGTGCCAGCAGTTACAAGGGCCTAGCGGGGGGTACCCAGTTCTTC.

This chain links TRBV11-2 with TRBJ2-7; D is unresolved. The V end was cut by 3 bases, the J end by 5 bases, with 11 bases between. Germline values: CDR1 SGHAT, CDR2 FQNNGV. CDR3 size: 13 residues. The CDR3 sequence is CASSLTVTHEQYF. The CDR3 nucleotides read TGTGCCAGCAGCTTGACTGTAACCCACGAGCAGTACTTC.

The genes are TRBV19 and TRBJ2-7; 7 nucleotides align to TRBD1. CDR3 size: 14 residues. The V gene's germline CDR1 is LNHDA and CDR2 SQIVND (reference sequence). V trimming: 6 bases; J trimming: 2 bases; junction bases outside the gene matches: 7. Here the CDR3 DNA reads TGTGCCAGTAGCGGGACAGCAAAAGCCTACGAGCAGTACTTC. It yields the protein CASSGTAKAYEQYF.

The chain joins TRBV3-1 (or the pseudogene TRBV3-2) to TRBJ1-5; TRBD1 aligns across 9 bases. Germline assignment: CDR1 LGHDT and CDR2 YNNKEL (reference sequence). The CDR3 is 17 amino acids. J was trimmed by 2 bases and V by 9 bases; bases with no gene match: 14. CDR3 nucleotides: TGTGCCAGGGGGGGAGACGGGACAGGGCATTGCAATCAGCCCCAGCATTTT. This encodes CARGGDGTGHCNQPQHF.

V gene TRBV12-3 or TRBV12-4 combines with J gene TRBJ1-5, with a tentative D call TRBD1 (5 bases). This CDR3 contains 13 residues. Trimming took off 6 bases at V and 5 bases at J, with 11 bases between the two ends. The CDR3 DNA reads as TGTGCCAGCAGGGCAGGGTCACATCAGCCCCAGCATTTT. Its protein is CASRAGSHQPQHF.

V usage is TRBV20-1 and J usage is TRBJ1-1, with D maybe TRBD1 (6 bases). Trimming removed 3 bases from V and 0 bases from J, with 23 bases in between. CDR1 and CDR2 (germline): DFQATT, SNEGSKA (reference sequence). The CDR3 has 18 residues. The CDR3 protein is CSASPSLRVDSMNTEAFF. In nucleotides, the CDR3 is TGCAGTGCTAGTCCCTCCCTGCGTGTGGACAGCATGAACACTGAAGCTTTCTTT.

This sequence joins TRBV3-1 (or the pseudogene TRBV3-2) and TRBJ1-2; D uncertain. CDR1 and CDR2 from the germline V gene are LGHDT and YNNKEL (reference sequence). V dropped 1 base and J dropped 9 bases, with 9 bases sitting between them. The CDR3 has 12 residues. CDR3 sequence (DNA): TGTGCCAGCAGCCAAGCAGGTTATAGCTACACCTTC. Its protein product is CASSQAGYSYTF.

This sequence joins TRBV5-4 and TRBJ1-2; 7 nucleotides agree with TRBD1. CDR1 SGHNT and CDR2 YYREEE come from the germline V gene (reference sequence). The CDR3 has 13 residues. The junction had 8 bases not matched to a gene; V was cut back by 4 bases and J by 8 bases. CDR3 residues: CASSTRQGKGYTF. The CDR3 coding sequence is TGTGCCAGCAGCACCCGACAGGGAAAAGGCTACACCTTC.

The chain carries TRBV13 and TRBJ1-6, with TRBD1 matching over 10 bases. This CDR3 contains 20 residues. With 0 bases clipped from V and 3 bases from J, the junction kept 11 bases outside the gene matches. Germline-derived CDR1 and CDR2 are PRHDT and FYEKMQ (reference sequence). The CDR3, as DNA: TGTGCCAGCAGCTTAGGCCGGACAGGGGGGTCGTTAATCTATAATTCACCCCTCCACTTT. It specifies CASSLGRTGGSLIYNSPLHF.

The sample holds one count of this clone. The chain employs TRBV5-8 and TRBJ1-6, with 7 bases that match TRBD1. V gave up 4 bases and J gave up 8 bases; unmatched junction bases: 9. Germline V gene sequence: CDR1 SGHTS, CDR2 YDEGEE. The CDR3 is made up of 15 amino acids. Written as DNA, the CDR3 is TGTGCCAGCAGCCTCAAAGGGGGCGAGGATTCACCCCTCCACTTT. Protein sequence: CASSLKGGEDSPLHF.

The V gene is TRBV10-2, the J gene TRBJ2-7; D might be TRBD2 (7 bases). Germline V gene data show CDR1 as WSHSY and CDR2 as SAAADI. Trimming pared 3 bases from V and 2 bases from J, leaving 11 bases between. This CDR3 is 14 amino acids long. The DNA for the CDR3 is TGCGCCAGCAGTGAAGGCGGGGGCCCCTACGAGCAGTACTTC. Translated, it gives CASSEGGGPYEQYF.

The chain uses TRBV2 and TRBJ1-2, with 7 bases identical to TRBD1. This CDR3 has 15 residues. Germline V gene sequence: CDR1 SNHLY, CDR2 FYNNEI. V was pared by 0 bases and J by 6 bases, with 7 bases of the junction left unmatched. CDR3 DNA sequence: TGTGCCAGCAGTGAAGCGGGCACAGGGGAAAATGGCTACACCTTC. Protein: CASSEAGTGENGYTF.

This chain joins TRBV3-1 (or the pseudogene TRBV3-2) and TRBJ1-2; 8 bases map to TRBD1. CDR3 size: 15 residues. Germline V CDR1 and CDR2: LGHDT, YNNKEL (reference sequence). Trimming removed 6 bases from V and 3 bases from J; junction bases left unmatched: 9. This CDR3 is CASSQRADRDYGYTF. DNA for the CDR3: TGTGCCAGCAGTCAAAGGGCGGACAGGGACTATGGCTACACCTTC.